This T cell receptor beta chain was found in a study of cytomegalovirus exposure and HLA in healthy donors. Across the study: Among about 190 million T cells, an earlier analysis found 117 million unique TCR beta sequences. Out of 398 genotyped donors, roughly 83% belonged to the Caucasian-associated ancestry cluster.

The PCR employed 60 Vbeta primers together with 13 Jbeta primers. Here immunoSEQ multiplex PCR was the method, and the copy in TCRdb shows in-frame clones only, minus some. The sample includes fewer than 150,000 clones, around 75% of them seen just once. Regarding this clone: Its antigen is not known.

General study results and limits: An assumption of roughly uniform sequencing depth across donors underlay the presence/absence analyses.

The CDR3 is 16 amino acids. In germline, CDR1 is LGHNA, CDR2 YNFKEQ. The ends lost 4 bases at V and 1 base at J; junction bases unmatched: 7. At collection, donors were nominally healthy, but unrecorded immune exposures were probable. This chain connects TRBV4-2 to TRBJ2-5, with TRBD2 identical over 9 bases. The sequence was collected from a middle-aged man in good health and CMV-seronegative. The sample was PBMCs. CDR3 loop: CASSRTGGRAQETQYF. The CDR3 region has the DNA TGTGCCAGCAGCCGTACTGGCGGGAGGGCCCAAGAGACCCAGTACTTC.